The 15 T cell receptor beta chains below were found in one sample sequenced in a study of CD8 T cells in Susac syndrome. Random hexamers primed reverse transcription of about 0.45 to 1 ug RNA. TCRdb reprocessed the immunoSEQ multiplex PCR reads with MiXCR, giving one entry per CDR3 protein. Of roughly 200,000 distinct CDR3 sequences listed, less than 95% were seen once; the top ten hold 0.1%. Sequenced sample: CD4+ T cells from PBMCs. The origin of the receptors is a human donor in good health.

J is TRBJ1-5 and V is TRBV4-2; TRBD1 might be the D (6 bases). CDR1 is LGHNA, CDR2 YNFKEQ, per germline. The V end was cut by 0 bases, the J end by 6 bases, with 9 bases between. This CDR3 has 14 residues. The CDR3 spells CASSQEQGAQPQHF. The CDR3 bases are TGTGCCAGCAGCCAAGAACAGGGTGCTCAGCCCCAGCATTTT.

The V gene is TRBV7-3, the J gene TRBJ2-1; 7 positions agree with TRBD2. With V trimmed by 2 bases and J by 6 bases, 10 bases remained unmatched. The length of the CDR3 is 16 residues. Looked up from germline, CDR1 is SGHTA and CDR2 is FQGTGA. CDR3 sequence (DNA): TGTGCCAGCAGCTTACGGTTTGCGGGAGCATCCAATGAGCAGTTCTTC. Encoded protein: CASSLRFAGASNEQFF.

CDR3 nucleotides: TGTGCCTGGATGACGGGACAGCGCTATGGCTACACCTTC. It specifies CAWMTGQRYGYTF. The gene calls are TRBV30 and TRBJ1-2, with 7 bases that match TRBD1. J was trimmed by 4 bases and V by 4 bases; bases with no gene match: 6. Germline CDR1 GTSNPN, CDR2 SVGIG (reference sequence). The CDR3 contains 13 residues.

The V call is TRBV20-1, the J call TRBJ2-7; 9 bases line up with TRBD1. V gave up 1 base and J gave up 4 bases; unmatched junction bases: 11. This CDR3 comprises 16 residues. CDR1 and CDR2 from the germline V gene are DFQATT and SNEGSKA (reference sequence). In nucleotides, the CDR3 is TGCAGTGCTAGAGTAGTTGAGAACAGGGGGCGGTACGAGCAGTACTTC. Translation gives CSARVVENRGRYEQYF.

V is TRBV12-3 or TRBV12-4 and J is TRBJ2-5; 9 bases map to TRBD1. With 6 bases clipped from V and 9 bases from J, the junction kept 14 bases outside the gene matches. CDR3 length equals 15 residues. The CDR3 bases are TGTGCCAGCAGCCTGGGGACAGGGAAAGGATTGGCCCAGTACTTC. As protein: CASSLGTGKGLAQYF.

This clonotype appeared a single time. The chain links TRBV7-3 to TRBJ1-1; 8 bases fit TRBD1. Germline values: CDR1 SGHTA, CDR2 FQGTGA. Unmatched junction bases numbered 4, after V lost 6 bases and J lost 1 base. CDR3 length: 14 residues. CDR3 in DNA: TGTGCCAGCAGTACCAGGGGGCAGAACACTGAAGCTTTCTTT. Its protein is CASSTRGQNTEAFF. Using reference TRBV7-3 and TRBJ1-1 for the parts outside the CDR3, the full variable domain is GAGVSQTPSNKVTEKGKYVELRCDPISGHTALYWYRQSLGQGPEFLIYFQGTGAADDSGLPNDRFFAVRPEGSVSTLKIQRTERGDSAVYLCASSTRGQNTEAFFGQGTRLTVV.

The rearrangement uses TRBV4-2 and TRBJ2-3, with D hard to call. The CDR3 totals 12 residues. V lost 0 bases and J lost 14, with 12 bases in between. CDR1 is LGHNA and CDR2 is YNFKEQ in the germline V gene. For the CDR3, the DNA is TGTGCCAGCAGCCAAGATGGGATTAGGGCGTATTTT. It encodes CASSQDGIRAYF.

This chain joins TRBV25-1 and TRBJ2-5; no reliable D call. Deletions cut 4 bases from V and 5 bases from J, with 17 bases between. The CDR3 extends over 15 amino acids. Germline lookup yields CDR1 MGHDK and CDR2 SYGVNS. The chain's CDR3 is CASSVATPATETQYF. CDR3 DNA sequence: TGTGCCAGCAGTGTTGCTACCCCGGCGACGGAGACCCAGTACTTC.

This chain uses TRBV5-1 with TRBJ2-1; 8 bases match TRBD2. This CDR3 is built from 14 residues. CDR1 SGHRS and CDR2 YFSETQ come from the germline V gene. The ends lost 3 bases at V and 5 bases at J; junction bases unmatched: 4. The CDR3 sequence: CASSSGLVNNEQFF. CDR3 nucleotides: TGCGCCAGCAGCTCGGGACTAGTGAACAATGAGCAGTTCTTC.

The chain carries TRBV7-9 and TRBJ2-5; 7 bases agree with TRBD1. CDR1 is SEHNR and CDR2 is FQNEAQ in the germline V gene (reference sequence). V shed 6 bases, J shed 3 bases, and the junction held 13 bases outside the gene matches. The CDR3 consists of 16 residues. CDR3 amino acids: CASRPHGTAIEETQYF. CDR3 sequence (DNA): TGTGCCAGCAGACCCCACGGGACAGCAATTGAAGAGACCCAGTACTTC. Based on the CDR3 plus reference TRBV7-9 and TRBJ2-5, the full variable domain is DTGVSQNPRHKITKRGQNVTFRCDPISEHNRLYWYRQTLGQGPEFLTYFQNEAQLEKSRLLSDRFSAERPKGSFSTLEIQRTEQGDSAMYLCASRPHGTAIEETQYFGPGTRLLVL.

This clonotype was seen just once. The J gene is TRBJ2-6, the V gene TRBV3-1, with D maybe TRBD2 (5 bases). This CDR3 contains 12 residues. V was shortened by 0 bases and J by 12 bases, with 6 bases between the two germline ends. Per the germline V gene, CDR1 is LGHDT and CDR2 is YNNKEL (reference sequence). CDR3 sequence reads: CASSQDRGVLTF. The CDR3 nucleotides read TGTGCCAGCAGCCAAGATCGGGGCGTCCTGACTTTC.

V gene TRBV20-1 combines with J gene TRBJ2-7, with 8 bases identical to TRBD2. Germline-derived CDR1 and CDR2 are DFQATT and SNEGSKA (reference sequence). V trimming: 5 bases; J trimming: 4 bases; junction bases outside the gene matches: 16. The CDR3 length is 16 residues. Written as DNA, the CDR3 is TGCAGTGCTCCGTCGGGAGGGCCTTTAGATCGTTACGAGCAGTACTTC. This translates into CSAPSGGPLDRYEQYF.

The chain combines TRBV24-1 with TRBJ2-7; 10 nucleotides line up with TRBD1. V lost 3 bases to trimming and J lost 3 bases; unmatched junction nucleotides: 7. Looked up from germline, CDR1 is KGHDR and CDR2 is SFDVKD. The CDR3 consists of 16 residues. The CDR3 DNA follows: TGTGCCACCAGTGATATCCGGACAGGGGGAGGCTACGAGCAGTACTTC. Residues: CATSDIRTGGGYEQYF.

In nucleotides, the CDR3 is TGTGCCAGCTCACCGGGACAGGCCTACAATGAGCAGTTCTTC. This gives the protein CASSPGQAYNEQFF. The rearrangement uses TRBV18 and TRBJ2-1; 8 nucleotides line up with TRBD1. J lost 2 bases, V lost 3 bases, and 0 bases had no gene match. The CDR3 is 14 residues long. Germline V CDR1 and CDR2: KGHSH, LQKENI.

V usage is TRBV13 and J usage is TRBJ2-3; D is uncertain. Trimming took off 6 bases at V and 10 bases at J, with 20 bases between the two ends. From germline, CDR1 is PRHDT and CDR2 FYEKMQ (reference sequence). This CDR3 spans 14 amino acids. CDR3 protein: CASRVGRNIGAQYF. The CDR3 DNA sequence: TGTGCCAGCAGGGTAGGGCGGAATATCGGAGCGCAGTATTTT.